These 28 T cell receptor beta chains share one sample of origin, sequenced in a study of shared clonotypes between healthy human individuals. Using immunoSEQ multiplex PCR, the repertoire was profiled, and TCRdb retains in-frame clones only, with some absent. The table includes about 2.4 million clones, 80% to 95% detected once. Specimen: naive CD4+ T cells from PBMCs. Subset meaning: CD45RA+ positively selected. These receptor sequences come from a young man in good health. Some clones in this sample may be carry-over from other donors' samples.

The chain employs TRBV11-2 and TRBJ2-7; 12 bases line up with TRBD2. Germline V gene sequence: CDR1 SGHAT, CDR2 FQNNGV. J gave up 6 bases and V 5 bases, and 8 bases lay outside the gene matches. The CDR3 loop spans 15 amino acids. The CDR3 DNA reads as TGTGCCAGCAGCCCACGGACTAGCGGGATCAGCGAGCAGTACTTC. This codes for CASSPRTSGISEQYF.

The CDR3 region has the DNA TGTGCCACCGCTTCTCCTAGCGAAAGCACAGATACGCAGTATTTT. Translating it yields CATASPSESTDTQYF. The J gene is TRBJ2-3, the V gene TRBV15, with D maybe TRBD2 (6 bases). Looked up from germline, CDR1 is LNHNV and CDR2 is YYDKDF (reference sequence). Trimming removed 8 bases from V and 0 bases from J, with 15 bases in between. This CDR3 is 15 amino acids long.

This clone has just one count. The chain combines TRBV28 with TRBJ2-7; TRBD1 agrees at 10 bases. Trimming removed 5 bases from V and 3 bases from J; junction bases left unmatched: 7. From germline, CDR1 is MDHEN and CDR2 SYDVKM. This CDR3 is 15 amino acids long. CDR3 sequence: CASSAPGQGIYEQYF. In DNA form, the CDR3 reads TGTGCCAGCAGTGCACCGGGACAGGGGATCTACGAGCAGTACTTC.

This chain joins TRBV1 and TRBJ2-1; the listed D gene, TRBD2, was not tested against the DNA. TRBV1 is a listed pseudogene. The CDR3 consists of 19 residues. Here the CDR3 reads CTSSQDGEGDGQTYNEQFF. Here the CDR3 DNA reads TGCACCAGCAGCCAAGATGGGGAGGGTGACGGACAGACTTACAATGAGCAGTTCTTC.

J is TRBJ2-7 and V is TRBV28; possible D gene TRBD1, 6 bases. V lost 5 bases, J lost 4 bases, and 21 bases lay in between. This CDR3 contains 16 residues. The germline V gene has CDR1 MDHEN and CDR2 SYDVKM. For the CDR3, the DNA is TGTGCCAGCAGTCCACAGGGTAGAGGGGTTATTTACGAGCAGTACTTC. It translates to CASSPQGRGVIYEQYF.

This rearrangement joins TRBV18 to TRBJ2-3, with a tentative D call TRBD2 (5 bases). This CDR3 comprises 15 residues. From germline, CDR1 is KGHSH and CDR2 LQKENI. The germline V and J ends were trimmed by 6 bases and 2 bases, with 15 bases remaining between them. The DNA of the CDR3 is TGTGCCAGCTCCCCCGAGGGATGGTACACAGATACGCAGTATTTT. Amino acids: CASSPEGWYTDTQYF.

The chain uses TRBV2 and TRBJ2-5, with a weak D call TRBD2 (6 bases). V was shortened by 0 bases and J by 2 bases, with 10 bases between the two germline ends. Germline CDR1 is SNHLY and CDR2 is FYNNEI. CDR3 length equals 15 residues. CDR3 DNA: TGTGCCAGCAGTGAAGCGCGGGGTGGGCAAGAGACCCAGTACTTC. Protein sequence: CASSEARGGQETQYF.

V and J are TRBV28 and TRBJ2-7; D is possibly TRBD1 (8 bases). The germline CDR1 and CDR2 sequences are MDHEN and SYDVKM. V was pared by 3 bases and J by 0 bases, with 12 bases between. This CDR3 has 15 residues. CDR3 coding DNA: TGTGCCAGCAGTTTCACAGGGGGGGTCTCCTACGAGCAGTACTTC. Translation: CASSFTGGVSYEQYF.

This chain connects TRBV10-2 to TRBJ2-7; perhaps D is TRBD1 or TRBD2 (5 bases each). Germline assignment: CDR1 WSHSY and CDR2 SAAADI. This CDR3 is 14 amino acids long. V was trimmed by 7 bases and J by 6 bases, leaving 19 bases between them. CDR3: CASNNRDGQTEQYF. In DNA, the CDR3 is TGCGCCAGCAACAACCGGGACGGGCAGACCGAGCAGTACTTC.

This chain joins TRBV5-4 and TRBJ2-7; possible D gene TRBD2, 6 bases. The ends were cut back, 0 bases at V and 0 bases at J, with 10 bases in the middle. In germline, CDR1 is SGHNT, CDR2 YYREEE (reference sequence). The CDR3 extends over 15 amino acids. DNA for the CDR3: TGTGCCAGCAGCTTGGCTGGGACTCTCTCCTACGAGCAGTACTTC. Translated, it gives CASSLAGTLSYEQYF.

The chain uses TRBV5-4 and TRBJ2-7; 8 nucleotides agree with TRBD1. V lost 7 bases, J lost 4 bases, and 7 bases stayed unmatched. The germline V gene has CDR1 SGHNT and CDR2 YYREEE (reference sequence). This CDR3 spans 13 amino acids. The CDR3 here is CASGGQGSYEQYF. DNA of the CDR3: TGTGCCAGCGGCGGACAGGGCTCTTACGAGCAGTACTTC.

The V gene is TRBV28, the J gene TRBJ2-5; D ambiguous. V dropped 2 bases and J dropped 8 bases, with 12 bases sitting between them. This CDR3 region has 13 residues. Looked up from germline, CDR1 is MDHEN and CDR2 is SYDVKM. CDR3 DNA: TGTGCCAGCAGTTTAATGGCCCCCCTCACCCAGTACTTC. It yields the protein CASSLMAPLTQYF.

CDR3 amino acids: CASSAAGIEAFF. Here the CDR3 DNA reads TGTGCCAGCAGCGCGGCAGGGATTGAAGCTTTCTTT. This chain uses TRBV11-2 with TRBJ1-1; tentative D call: TRBD1 (5 bases). The CDR3 runs 12 residues. Germline CDR1 reads SGHAT; CDR2 reads FQNNGV. The V end was cut by 5 bases, the J end by 7 bases, with 11 bases between.

The rearrangement links TRBV5-1 to TRBJ1-1; D unresolved. CDR3 size: 13 residues. The V end lost 2 bases, the J end lost 0 bases, and 5 bases lay between the germline ends. Germline assignment: CDR1 SGHRS and CDR2 YFSETQ. The CDR3 DNA follows: TGCGCCAGCAGCTTCTCAGTGAACACTGAAGCTTTCTTT. This codes for CASSFSVNTEAFF.

This clone was found once. The CDR3 DNA reads TGTGCCAGCAGCTTAGCAGGGCACCAGCCCCAGCATTTT. Encoded protein: CASSLAGHQPQHF. J is TRBJ1-5 and V is TRBV11-2, with a weak D call TRBD1 (5 bases). The CDR3 consists of 13 residues. With 1 base removed from V and 7 bases from J, the gap between germline ends came to 8 bases. The germline V gene has CDR1 SGHAT and CDR2 FQNNGV.

The chain recombines TRBV4-1 with TRBJ2-1; TRBD2 aligns across 9 bases. The CDR3 is made up of 17 amino acids. The trim removed 5 bases at V and 0 bases at J, leaving 8 bases unmatched. Germline V CDR1 and CDR2: MGHRA, YSYEKL. CDR3 amino acids: CASSLRTSASSYNEQFF. The CDR3, as DNA: TGCGCCAGCAGCTTACGGACTAGCGCGAGCTCCTACAATGAGCAGTTCTTC.

The chain is built from TRBV27 and TRBJ2-3; D call uncertain. Germline V gene sequence: CDR1 MNHEY, CDR2 SMNVEV (reference sequence). V gave up 6 bases and J gave up 4 bases, with 11 bases separating them. The CDR3 has 13 residues. CDR3 in amino acids: CASSNPTPDTQYF. CDR3 nucleotides: TGTGCCAGCAGCAACCCGACCCCAGATACGCAGTATTTT.

The V and J genes are TRBV30 and TRBJ2-5; 7 positions match TRBD2. Unmatched junction bases numbered 13, after V lost 4 bases and J lost 5 bases. The CDR3 loop spans 15 amino acids. Germline values: CDR1 GTSNPN, CDR2 SVGIG (reference sequence). The chain's CDR3 is CAWKRPAGGGETQYF. DNA for the CDR3: TGTGCCTGGAAACGACCGGCCGGGGGAGGGGAGACCCAGTACTTC. The variable domain in full, with the rest retrieved from reference TRBV30 and TRBJ2-5, is SQTIHQWPATLVQPVGSPLSLECTVEGTSNPNLYWYRQAAGRGLQLLFYSVGIGQISSEVPQNLSASRPQDRQFILSSKKLLLSDSGFYLCAWKRPAGGGETQYFGPGTRLLVL.

The CDR3 DNA sequence: TGTGCCAGCATCTCCGGGGGCGCGACAGATACGCAGTATTTT. It yields the protein CASISGGATDTQYF. V and J are TRBV6-1 and TRBJ2-3; D may correspond to TRBD1 or TRBD2 (6 bases each). The CDR3 consists of 14 residues. The V gene lost 7 bases and the J gene lost 3 bases, with 14 bases spanning the gap. CDR1 and CDR2 from the germline V gene are MNHNS and SASEGT.

The chain uses TRBV4-2 and TRBJ1-2; perhaps TRBD1 as D (6 bases). The CDR3 is made up of 16 amino acids. Trimming took 0 bases from V and 5 from J, leaving 16 bases between them. CDR1 and CDR2 from the germline V gene are LGHNA and YNFKEQ. CDR3 protein: CASSQDPQGRGYGYTF. For the CDR3, the DNA is TGTGCCAGCAGCCAAGACCCCCAGGGGCGGGGGTATGGCTACACCTTC.

This sequence joins TRBV28 and TRBJ2-5; the match to TRBD1 covers 11 bases. This CDR3 contains 15 residues. The germline V gene encodes CDR1 MDHEN and CDR2 SYDVKM. The ends lost 4 bases at V and 3 bases at J; junction bases unmatched: 4. The CDR3 coding sequence is TGTGCCAGCAGTTCTCCGGGACAGGGGGAAGAGACCCAGTACTTC. This translates into CASSSPGQGEETQYF.

CDR3 region: CASSQDRGGSPYEQYF. CDR3 sequence (DNA): TGTGCCAGCAGCCAAGATAGAGGGGGGAGTCCCTACGAGCAGTACTTC. The chain has TRBV7-8 and TRBJ2-7; D may correspond to TRBD1 or TRBD2 (6 bases each). CDR3 size: 16 residues. V was cut by 5 bases and J by 2 bases, with 19 bases left in between. Germline CDR1 is SGHVS and CDR2 is FQNEAQ.

The CDR3 nucleotides read TGTGCCAGCAGCTTGGCCGGGACAGGGGGTTACAATGAGCAGTTCTTC. Translating it yields CASSLAGTGGYNEQFF. The chain joins TRBV5-5 to TRBJ2-1; 11 bases align to TRBD1. There are 16 residues in the CDR3. Looked up from germline, CDR1 is SGHKS and CDR2 is YYEKEE (reference sequence). V trimming: 0 bases; J trimming: 4 bases; junction bases outside the gene matches: 3.

The gene calls are TRBV7-9 and TRBJ1-4; D is uncertain. Germline assignment: CDR1 SEHNR and CDR2 FQNEAQ (reference sequence). V lost 2 bases, J lost 4 bases, and 8 bases lay in between. The CDR3 covers 14 residues. The CDR3 coding sequence is TGTGCCAGCAGCTTAAGGACGGATAATGAAAAACTGTTTTTT. Amino acids: CASSLRTDNEKLFF.

The chain uses TRBV6-1 and TRBJ2-1; D is unclear. Germline loops: CDR1 MNHNS, CDR2 SASEGT. V was clipped by 10 bases and J by 0 bases, with 10 bases between them. CDR3 size: 13 residues. CDR3 DNA sequence: TGTGCCATTTGGGGTAGCTCCTACAATGAGCAGTTCTTC. Translated, it gives CAIWGSSYNEQFF.

The genes are TRBV6-5 and TRBJ2-7; 10 bases align to TRBD1. The germline gives CDR1 MNHEY, CDR2 SVGAGI. There are 14 residues in the CDR3. The V gene end was trimmed by 6 bases and the J gene end by 6 bases; junction bases not matched to a gene: 8. The CDR3 region has the DNA TGTGCCAGCAGCCCCGACAGGGGGCGGTTCGAGCAGTACTTC. Amino acids: CASSPDRGRFEQYF.

The CDR3 here is CASSLIVGDGYF. The CDR3 DNA reads TGTGCCAGCAGCTTAATTGTCGGGGATGGGTATTTT. The V and J genes are TRBV7-9 and TRBJ2-3, with TRBD2 as a possible D gene (5 bases). The V end lost 2 bases, the J end lost 14 bases, and 14 bases lay between the germline ends. The CDR3 covers 12 residues. Germline-derived CDR1 and CDR2 are SEHNR and FQNEAQ (reference sequence).

V gene TRBV5-1 combines with J gene TRBJ2-2, with TRBD2 matching over 14 bases. V shed 4 bases, J shed 7 bases, and the junction held 3 bases outside the gene matches. This CDR3 comprises 15 residues. Per germline, CDR1 SGHRS and CDR2 YFSETQ. CDR3 nucleotide sequence: TGCGCCAGCAGCGTGACTAGCGGGAGGGTCGGGGAGCTGTTTTTT. Translated, it gives CASSVTSGRVGELFF.